Described below is a single TCR beta chain sequence and its context. PCR involved 60 Vbeta and 13 Jbeta primers. The data were produced by immunoSEQ multiplex PCR, yet TCRdb's version contains in-frame clones alone and is incomplete. The sample carries 150,000 to 200,000 clones, about 80% recorded once. The sample belongs to a study of cytomegalovirus exposure and HLA in healthy donors. Sequenced material: PBMCs. This sequence was found in a man aged 25 to 45 in good health and CMV-seropositive.

The CDR3 DNA reads TGTGCCAGCAGTTTATCTAGCGGGATTTCCTACGAGCAGTACTTC. It yields the protein CASSLSSGISYEQYF. The chain joins TRBV27 to TRBJ2-7; TRBD2 matches 8 bases. This CDR3 has 15 amino acids. Germline CDR1 is MNHEY and CDR2 is SMNVEV (reference sequence). Trimming cost V 0 bases and J 1 base; bases outside gene matches: 2.